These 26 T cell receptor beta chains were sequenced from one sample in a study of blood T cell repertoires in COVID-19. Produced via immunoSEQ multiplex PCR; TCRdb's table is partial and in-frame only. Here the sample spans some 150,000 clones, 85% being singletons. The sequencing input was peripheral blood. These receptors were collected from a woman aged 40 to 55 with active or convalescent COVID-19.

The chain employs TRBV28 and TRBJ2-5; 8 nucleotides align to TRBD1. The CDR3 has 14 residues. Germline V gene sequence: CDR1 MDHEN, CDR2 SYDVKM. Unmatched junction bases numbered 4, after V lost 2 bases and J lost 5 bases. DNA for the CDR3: TGTGCCAGCAGTTTAAGACAGGGGAGGGAGACCCAGTACTTC. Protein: CASSLRQGRETQYF.

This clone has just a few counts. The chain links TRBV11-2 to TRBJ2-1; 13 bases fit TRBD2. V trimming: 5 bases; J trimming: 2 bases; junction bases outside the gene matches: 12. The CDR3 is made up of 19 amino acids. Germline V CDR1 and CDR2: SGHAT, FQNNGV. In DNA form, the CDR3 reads TGTGCCAGCAGCCCCGGGACTAGCGGGGAAGGGCCCGCCTACAATGAGCAGTTCTTC. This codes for CASSPGTSGEGPAYNEQFF.

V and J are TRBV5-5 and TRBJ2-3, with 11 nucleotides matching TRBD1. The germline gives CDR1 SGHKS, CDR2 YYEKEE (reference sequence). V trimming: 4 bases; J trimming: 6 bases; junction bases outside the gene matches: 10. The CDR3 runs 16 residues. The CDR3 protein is CASSPGTGGQLDTQYF. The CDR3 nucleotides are TGTGCCAGCAGCCCTGGGACAGGGGGTCAGCTGGATACGCAGTATTTT.

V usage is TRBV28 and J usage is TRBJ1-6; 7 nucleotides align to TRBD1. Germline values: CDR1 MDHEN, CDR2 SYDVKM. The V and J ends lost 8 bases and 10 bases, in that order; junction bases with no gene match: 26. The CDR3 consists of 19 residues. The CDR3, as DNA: TGTGCCAGCGACCCCGGACAGGATATTAACTGGGCAATTCACTCACCCCTCCACTTT. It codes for CASDPGQDINWAIHSPLHF.

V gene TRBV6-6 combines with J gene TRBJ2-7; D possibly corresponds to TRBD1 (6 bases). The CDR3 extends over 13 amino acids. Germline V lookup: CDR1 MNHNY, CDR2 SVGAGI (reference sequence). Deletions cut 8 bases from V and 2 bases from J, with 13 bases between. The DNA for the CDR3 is TGTGCCAGCCACGACAGGTTCGCCTACGAGCAGTACTTC. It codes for CASHDRFAYEQYF.

CDR3 in amino acids: CASRGLTGRGTEAFF. In DNA form, the CDR3 reads TGCGCCAGCAGGGGCCTGACAGGGAGAGGCACTGAAGCTTTCTTT. The chain recombines TRBV10-2 with TRBJ1-1; TRBD1 agrees at 7 bases. Germline CDR1 WSHSY, CDR2 SAAADI. The CDR3 is 15 residues long. The J segment lost 4 bases and the V segment lost 6 bases, leaving 11 bases of the junction unmatched.

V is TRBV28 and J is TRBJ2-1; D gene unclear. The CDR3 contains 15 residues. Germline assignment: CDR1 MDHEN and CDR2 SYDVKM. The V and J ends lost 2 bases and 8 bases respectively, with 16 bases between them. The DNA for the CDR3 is TGTGCCAGCAGTTTAGGGTCCGAATCGGCGGATGAGCAGTTCTTC. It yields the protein CASSLGSESADEQFF.

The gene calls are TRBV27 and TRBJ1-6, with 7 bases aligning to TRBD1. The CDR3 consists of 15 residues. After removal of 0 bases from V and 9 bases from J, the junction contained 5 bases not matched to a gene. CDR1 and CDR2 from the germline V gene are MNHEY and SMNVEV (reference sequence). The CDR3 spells CASSLSLGGSSPLHF. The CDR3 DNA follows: TGTGCCAGCAGTTTATCGCTAGGGGGCAGTTCACCCCTCCACTTT.

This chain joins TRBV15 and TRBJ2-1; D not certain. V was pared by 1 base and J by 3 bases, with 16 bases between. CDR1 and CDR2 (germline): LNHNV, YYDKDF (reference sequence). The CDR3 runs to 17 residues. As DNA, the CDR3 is TGTGCCACCAGCAGAGCTCCCCCAGGCCCGATCTACAATGAGCAGTTCTTC. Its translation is CATSRAPPGPIYNEQFF. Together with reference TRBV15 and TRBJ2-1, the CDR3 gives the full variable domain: DAMVIQNPRYQVTQFGKPVTLSCSQTLNHNVMYWYQQKSSQAPKLLFHYYDKDFNNEADTPDNFQSRRPNTSFCFLDIRSPGLGDTAMYLCATSRAPPGPIYNEQFFGPGTRLTVL.

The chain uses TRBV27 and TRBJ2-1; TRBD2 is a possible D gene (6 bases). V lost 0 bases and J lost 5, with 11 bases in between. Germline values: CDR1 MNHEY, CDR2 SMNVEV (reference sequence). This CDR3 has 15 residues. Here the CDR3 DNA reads TGTGCCAGCAGTTTATCACCGGGGGTGCACAATGAGCAGTTCTTC. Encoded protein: CASSLSPGVHNEQFF.

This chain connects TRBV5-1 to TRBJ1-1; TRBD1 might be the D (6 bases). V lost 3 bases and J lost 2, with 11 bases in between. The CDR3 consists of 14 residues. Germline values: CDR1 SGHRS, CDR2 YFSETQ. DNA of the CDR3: TGCGCCAGCAGCTGGGGGGGCGCCAACACTGAAGCTTTCTTT. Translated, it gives CASSWGGANTEAFF.

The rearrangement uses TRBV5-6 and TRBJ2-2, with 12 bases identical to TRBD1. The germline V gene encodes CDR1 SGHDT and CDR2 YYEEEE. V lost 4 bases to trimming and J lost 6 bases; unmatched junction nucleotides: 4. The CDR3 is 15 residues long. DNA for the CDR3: TGTGCCAGCAGCAGGGACAGGGGGCGACCCGGGGAGCTGTTTTTT. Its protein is CASSRDRGRPGELFF.

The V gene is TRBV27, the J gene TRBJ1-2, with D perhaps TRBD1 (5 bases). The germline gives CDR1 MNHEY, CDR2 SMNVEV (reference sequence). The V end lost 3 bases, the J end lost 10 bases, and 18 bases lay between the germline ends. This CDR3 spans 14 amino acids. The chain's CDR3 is CASSLGEGWNDYTF. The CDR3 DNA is TGTGCCAGCAGTTTGGGGGAGGGGTGGAATGACTACACCTTC.

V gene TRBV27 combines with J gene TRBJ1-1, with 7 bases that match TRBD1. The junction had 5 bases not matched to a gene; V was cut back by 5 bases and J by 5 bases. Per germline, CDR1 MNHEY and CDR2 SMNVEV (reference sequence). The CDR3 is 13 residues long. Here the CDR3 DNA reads TGTGCCAGCAGTGAACAGGGGAGGACTGAAGCTTTCTTT. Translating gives CASSEQGRTEAFF.

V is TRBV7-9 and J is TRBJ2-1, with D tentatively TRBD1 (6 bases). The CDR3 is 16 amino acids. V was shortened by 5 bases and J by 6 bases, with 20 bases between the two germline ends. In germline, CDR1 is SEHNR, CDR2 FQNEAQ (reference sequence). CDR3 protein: CASSPDFLGAFNEQFF. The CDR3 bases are TGTGCCAGCAGCCCGGACTTTTTGGGGGCCTTCAATGAGCAGTTCTTC.

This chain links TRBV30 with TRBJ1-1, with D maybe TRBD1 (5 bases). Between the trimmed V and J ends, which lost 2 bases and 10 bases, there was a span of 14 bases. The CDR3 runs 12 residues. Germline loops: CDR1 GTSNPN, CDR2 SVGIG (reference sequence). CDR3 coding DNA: TGTGCCTGGAGTCCCGCCGGGGGAAGAGCTTTCTTT. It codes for CAWSPAGGRAFF.

The CDR3 loop is CASSPPRRVRNTEAFF. As DNA, the CDR3 is TGCGCCAGCAGCCCTCCTCGACGGGTTCGGAACACTGAAGCTTTCTTT. V usage is TRBV4-1 and J usage is TRBJ1-1; the D is unclear. V was shortened by 4 bases and J by 1 base, with 16 bases between the two germline ends. Germline lookup yields CDR1 MGHRA and CDR2 YSYEKL. CDR3 length: 16 residues.

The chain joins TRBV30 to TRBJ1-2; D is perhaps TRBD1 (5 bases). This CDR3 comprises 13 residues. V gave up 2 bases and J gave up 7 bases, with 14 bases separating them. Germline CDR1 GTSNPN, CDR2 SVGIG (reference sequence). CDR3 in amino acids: CAWSPLGEAGYTF. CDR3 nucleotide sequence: TGTGCCTGGAGTCCCCTGGGGGAGGCTGGCTACACCTTC.

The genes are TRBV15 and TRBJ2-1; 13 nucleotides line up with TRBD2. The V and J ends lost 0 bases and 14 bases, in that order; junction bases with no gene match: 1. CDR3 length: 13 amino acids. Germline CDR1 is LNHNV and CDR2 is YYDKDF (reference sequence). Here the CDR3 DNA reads TGTGCCACCAGCAGAGACGGACTAGCGGGAGAGTTCTTC. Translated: CATSRDGLAGEFF.

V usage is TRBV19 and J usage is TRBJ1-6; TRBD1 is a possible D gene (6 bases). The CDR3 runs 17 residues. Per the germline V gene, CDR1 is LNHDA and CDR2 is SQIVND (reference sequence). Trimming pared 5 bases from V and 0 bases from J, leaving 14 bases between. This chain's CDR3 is CASSRNRASSYNSPLHF. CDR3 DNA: TGTGCCAGTAGTCGGAACAGGGCCAGCTCCTATAATTCACCCCTCCACTTT.

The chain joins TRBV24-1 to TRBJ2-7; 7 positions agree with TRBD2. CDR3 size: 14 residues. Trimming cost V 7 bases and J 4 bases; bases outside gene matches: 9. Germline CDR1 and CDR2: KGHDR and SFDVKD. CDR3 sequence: CATRGEGSGYEQYF. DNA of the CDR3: TGTGCCACCAGGGGGGAGGGTAGCGGTTACGAGCAGTACTTC.

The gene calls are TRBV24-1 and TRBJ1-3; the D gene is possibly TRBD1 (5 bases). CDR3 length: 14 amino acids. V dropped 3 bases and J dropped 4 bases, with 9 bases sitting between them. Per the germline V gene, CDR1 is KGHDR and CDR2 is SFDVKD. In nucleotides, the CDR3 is TGTGCCACCAGTGATCCACGACAGGGAAACACCATATATTTT. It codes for CATSDPRQGNTIYF.

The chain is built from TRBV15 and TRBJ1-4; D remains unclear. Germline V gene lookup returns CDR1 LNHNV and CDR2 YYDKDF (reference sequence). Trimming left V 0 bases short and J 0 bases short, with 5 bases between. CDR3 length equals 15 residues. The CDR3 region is CATSRETATNEKLFF. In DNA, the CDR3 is TGTGCCACCAGCAGAGAGACTGCAACTAATGAAAAACTGTTTTTT.

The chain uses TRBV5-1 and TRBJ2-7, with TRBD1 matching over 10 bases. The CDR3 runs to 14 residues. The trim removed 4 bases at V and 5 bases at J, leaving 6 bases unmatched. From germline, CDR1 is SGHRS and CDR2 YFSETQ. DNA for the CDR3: TGCGCCAGCAGCCCCTCCGGGACAGGGGACGAGCAGTACTTC. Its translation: CASSPSGTGDEQYF.

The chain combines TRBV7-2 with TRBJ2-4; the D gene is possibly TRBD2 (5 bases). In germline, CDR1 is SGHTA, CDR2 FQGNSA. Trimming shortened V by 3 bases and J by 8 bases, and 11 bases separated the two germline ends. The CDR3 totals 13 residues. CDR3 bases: TGTGCCAGCAGCTTCGGGGTGGTGGACATTCAGTACTTC. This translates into CASSFGVVDIQYF.

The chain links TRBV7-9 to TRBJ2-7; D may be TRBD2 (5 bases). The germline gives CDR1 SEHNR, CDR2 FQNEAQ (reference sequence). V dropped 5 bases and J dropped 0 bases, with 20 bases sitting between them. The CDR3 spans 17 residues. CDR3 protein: CASSPPRSGLSSYEQYF. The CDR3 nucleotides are TGTGCCAGCAGCCCCCCTCGAAGCGGATTAAGCTCCTACGAGCAGTACTTC.